These 8 T cell receptor beta chains share one sample of origin, sequenced in a study of blood T cell repertoires in COVID-19. Clones were sequenced by immunoSEQ multiplex PCR, and TCRdb holds only the in-frame ones, with some missing. The sample carries 160,000 or so clones, around 90% recorded once. The sample was peripheral blood. These receptors came from a woman in her sixties who had recovered from COVID-19.

V is TRBV4-1 and J is TRBJ1-4; TRBD1 might be the D (6 bases). Germline V gene sequence: CDR1 MGHRA, CDR2 YSYEKL. V shed 6 bases and J shed 0 bases, with 8 bases lying between them. The CDR3 runs to 14 residues. Written as DNA, the CDR3 is TGCGCCAGCAGGAGACAGGCAACTAATGAAAAACTGTTTTTT. This translates into CASRRQATNEKLFF.

This chain links TRBV28 with TRBJ2-5; 13 nucleotides agree with TRBD2. The V and J ends lost 5 bases and 3 bases, in that order; junction bases with no gene match: 3. The CDR3 has 15 amino acids. Germline V gene sequence: CDR1 MDHEN, CDR2 SYDVKM. The CDR3 nucleotides read TGTGCCAGCAGTGTAGGACTAGCGGGGGAAGAGACCCAGTACTTC. Translating it yields CASSVGLAGEETQYF.

The rearrangement uses TRBV14 and TRBJ1-1, with a possible D match to TRBD1 (5 bases). Germline V CDR1 and CDR2: SGHDN, FVKESK. CDR3 size: 13 residues. Trimming took off 0 bases at V and 5 bases at J, with 7 bases between the two ends. CDR3 amino acids: CASSQEKGTEAFF. CDR3 DNA: TGTGCCAGCAGCCAAGAAAAGGGGACTGAAGCTTTCTTT.

This clone was counted a single time. Other DNA variants within this sample encode the same CDR3. The J gene is TRBJ2-5, the V gene TRBV5-4, with 10 nucleotides matching TRBD1. Germline lookup yields CDR1 SGHNT and CDR2 YYREEE (reference sequence). V was pared by 3 bases and J by 1 base, with 3 bases of the junction left unmatched. The CDR3 covers 15 residues. The CDR3 sequence: CASSSGQGIQETQYF. CDR3 coding DNA: TGTGCCAGCAGCTCGGGACAGGGGATCCAAGAGACCCAGTACTTC.

The chain employs TRBV6-6 and TRBJ1-4; tentative D call: TRBD1 (5 bases). The CDR3 is made up of 14 amino acids. Germline V CDR1 and CDR2: MNHNY, SVGAGI (reference sequence). Trimming stripped 2 bases from V and 3 bases from J, with 7 bases between. CDR3 in DNA: TGTGCCAGCAGTTACGGGGGGGCTAATGAAAAACTGTTTTTT. As protein: CASSYGGANEKLFF.

The chain employs TRBV4-1 and TRBJ2-3, with TRBD2 matching over 11 bases. Per the germline V gene, CDR1 is MGHRA and CDR2 is YSYEKL. Unmatched junction bases numbered 14, after V lost 9 bases and J lost 0 bases. The CDR3 has 18 amino acids. The DNA of the CDR3 is TGCGCCAGTAAAAGGTCTAGCGGGGGGATCCCTAGCACAGATACGCAGTATTTT. It translates to CASKRSSGGIPSTDTQYF.

V usage is TRBV6-5 and J usage is TRBJ1-4, with 11 bases lining up with TRBD1. CDR3 length: 16 amino acids. Unmatched junction bases numbered 9, after V lost 4 bases and J lost 8 bases. Germline V gives CDR1 MNHEY, CDR2 SVGAGI. CDR3 protein: CASSSGTGGTFEKLFF. CDR3 bases: TGTGCCAGCAGTTCGGGGACAGGGGGGACCTTCGAAAAACTGTTTTTT.

The chain joins TRBV14 to TRBJ1-2; 7 bases fit TRBD1. With V trimmed by 1 base and J by 3 bases, 11 bases remained unmatched. This CDR3 region has 17 residues. In germline, CDR1 is SGHDN, CDR2 FVKESK. This CDR3 is CASSQGGKQGNHYGYTF. The CDR3 coding sequence is TGTGCCAGCAGCCAAGGGGGGAAACAGGGGAACCACTATGGCTACACCTTC.